This T cell receptor beta chain derives from a study of blood T cell repertoires in COVID-19. Study summary: Some COVID-19 samples were acute and others convalescent; all came from the United States, Italy and Spain. PBMCs, B-cell-depleted T cells, or T cells were the source of the cDNA or gDNA that made up the material.

V was trimmed by 3 bases and J by 0 bases, leaving 13 bases between them. The CDR3 has 15 residues. Germline V gene lookup returns CDR1 DFQATT and CDR2 SNEGSKA (reference sequence). Per the authors' pipeline: Amplification from reference gene primers served as the basis for estimated nucleated cell counts. Libraries were prepared by immunoSEQ multiplex PCR; TCRdb keeps only in-frame clonotypes and omits some of them. That table furnishes V, J and clone size, whereas the DNA furnished D and trimming. The data contain 200,000 to 250,000 clones, approximately 87% of them seen just once; the ten biggest clones take up approximately 2.6%.

The sequenced sample was peripheral blood. This TCR was recovered from a woman in her 70s with active or convalescent COVID-19. The chain has TRBV20-1 and TRBJ2-3, with D perhaps matching TRBD2 (6 bases). Written as DNA, the CDR3 is TGCAGTGCTAGTGGTACGGCGGGAAGCACAGATACGCAGTATTTT. Amino acids: CSASGTAGSTDTQYF.